These 30 T cell receptor beta chains originate from one sample sequenced in a study of T cell changes during pregnancy in multiple sclerosis. Method: immunoSEQ multiplex PCR; TCRdb's copy keeps in-frame clones and lacks some. Among about 70,000 clones listed, around 92% were seen once. The material sequenced was peripheral blood, taken before pregnancy. Every receptor here comes from a female donor with multiple sclerosis, enrolled in a pregnancy study.

This rearrangement joins TRBV7-3 to TRBJ2-5, with TRBD1 matching 9 bases. The CDR3 runs 13 residues. Trimming at V came to 4 bases and at J to 4 bases, leaving 1 base not matched to a gene. The germline V gene has CDR1 SGHTA and CDR2 FQGTGA. Here the CDR3 reads CASSSDRGETQYF. The CDR3 bases are TGTGCCAGCAGCTCGGACAGGGGAGAGACCCAGTACTTC.

The chain carries TRBV5-1 and TRBJ2-1, with 8 bases matching TRBD2. V lost 1 base, J lost 5 bases, and 8 bases stayed unmatched. The CDR3 length is 16 residues. The germline CDR1 and CDR2 sequences are SGHRS and YFSETQ. For the CDR3, the DNA is TGCGCCAGCAGCTTGTGGTTAGCGGGACCAGACAATGAGCAGTTCTTC. Protein sequence: CASSLWLAGPDNEQFF. Variable domain in full (rest from reference TRBV5-1 and TRBJ2-1): KAGVTQTPRYLIKTRGQQVTLSCSPISGHRSVSWYQQTPGQGLQFLFEYFSETQRNKGNFPGRFSGRQFSNSRSEMNVSTLELGDSALYLCASSLWLAGPDNEQFFGPGTRLTVL.

This chain links TRBV11-1 with TRBJ1-1; no firm D call. CDR1 SGHAT and CDR2 FQDESV come from the germline V gene (reference sequence). This CDR3 is 12 amino acids long. V was cut by 5 bases and J by 3 bases, with 7 bases left in between. CDR3 region: CASSGGYTEAFF. DNA of the CDR3: TGTGCCAGCAGCGGAGGTTACACTGAAGCTTTCTTT.

The sample holds a few counts of this clone. V usage is TRBV5-1 and J usage is TRBJ2-3, with TRBD2 matching 10 bases. The CDR3 sequence is 14 residues long. Germline CDR1 reads SGHRS; CDR2 reads YFSETQ. Unmatched junction bases numbered 5, after V lost 6 bases and J lost 4 bases. For the CDR3, the DNA is TGCGCCAGCATGCCTAGCGGGAGTGCAGATACGCAGTATTTT. Translated: CASMPSGSADTQYF.

The chain is built from TRBV9 and TRBJ2-1, with 10 bases fitting TRBD2. The CDR3 runs 15 residues. Losses at the gene ends were 0 bases for V and 8 bases for J; bases not matched to a gene: 5. CDR1 is SGDLS and CDR2 is YYNGEE in the germline V gene. CDR3 in amino acids: CASSVGLAGVYEQFF. CDR3 nucleotide sequence: TGTGCCAGCAGCGTAGGGCTAGCGGGAGTGTATGAGCAGTTCTTC.

The chain is built from TRBV13 and TRBJ2-5; tentatively, D is TRBD2 (6 bases). V was shortened by 1 base and J by 5 bases, with 14 bases between the two germline ends. This CDR3 region has 15 residues. Germline CDR1 PRHDT, CDR2 FYEKMQ (reference sequence). The CDR3, as DNA: TGTGCCAGCAGCTTAGCCCGACTAGGACGGGAGACCCAGTACTTC. Translating it yields CASSLARLGRETQYF.

The chain has TRBV27 and TRBJ2-7; TRBD2 matches at 8 bases. J was trimmed by 4 bases and V by 5 bases; bases with no gene match: 4. The CDR3 runs to 13 residues. Germline V gives CDR1 MNHEY, CDR2 SMNVEV (reference sequence). CDR3 bases: TGTGCCAGCAGTATTAGCGGGGATTACGAGCAGTACTTC. It encodes CASSISGDYEQYF.

This clone came up a few times. The chain employs TRBV6-6 and TRBJ2-7; 7 bases match TRBD1. The germline CDR1 and CDR2 sequences are MNHNY and SVGAGI (reference sequence). The V segment lost 8 bases and the J segment 6 bases; nucleotides outside the gene matches: 4. The CDR3 has 11 residues. CDR3 region: CASGTGAEQYF. CDR3 DNA sequence: TGTGCCAGCGGTACAGGGGCCGAGCAGTACTTC.

The chain couples TRBV11-2 to TRBJ2-1; D remains unclear. The CDR3 loop spans 15 amino acids. Germline assignment: CDR1 SGHAT and CDR2 FQNNGV. V was cut by 1 base and J by 0 bases, with 7 bases left in between. This chain's CDR3 is CASSLVLRSYNEQFF. Written as DNA, the CDR3 is TGTGCCAGCAGCTTAGTCCTTCGCTCCTACAATGAGCAGTTCTTC.

The V gene is TRBV6-5, the J gene TRBJ1-4, with D hard to call. The CDR3 is 11 residues long. Germline lookup yields CDR1 MNHEY and CDR2 SVGAGI. Trimming left V 4 bases short and J 11 bases short, with 8 bases between. In DNA form, the CDR3 reads TGTGCCAGCAGTTCCGGAGGGAAACTGTTTTTT. Translated: CASSSGGKLFF.

V is TRBV19 and J is TRBJ2-1; 7 nucleotides line up with TRBD1. The J segment lost 2 bases and the V segment lost 3 bases, leaving 4 bases of the junction unmatched. The CDR3 covers 15 residues. Germline loops: CDR1 LNHDA, CDR2 SQIVND (reference sequence). CDR3 bases: TGTGCCAGTAGTATGGAGGACAGGCCCTACAATGAGCAGTTCTTC. It specifies CASSMEDRPYNEQFF.

V gene TRBV18 combines with J gene TRBJ2-3; 10 bases line up with TRBD2. The CDR3 is 18 amino acids. The V gene's germline CDR1 is KGHSH and CDR2 LQKENI. V was pared by 4 bases and J by 0 bases, with 10 bases of the junction left unmatched. CDR3 sequence: CASSRMPSGSTSTDTQYF. The CDR3, as DNA: TGTGCCAGCTCACGAATGCCTAGCGGGAGCACTAGCACAGATACGCAGTATTTT.

This clone was counted a single time. The chain couples TRBV5-5 to TRBJ1-3; D not certain. CDR1 SGHKS and CDR2 YYEKEE come from the germline V gene (reference sequence). The CDR3 totals 16 residues. The ends were cut back, 3 bases at V and 0 bases at J, with 13 bases in the middle. The DNA for the CDR3 is TGTGCCAGCAGCTCCCACCCATTCGGCTCTGGAAACACCATATATTTT. Protein product: CASSSHPFGSGNTIYF.

The chain carries TRBV4-3 and TRBJ1-1; tentatively, D is TRBD1 (6 bases). Trimming left V 0 bases short and J 8 bases short, with 10 bases between. CDR1 is LGHNA and CDR2 is YSLEER in the germline V gene. CDR3 size: 13 residues. DNA of the CDR3: TGCGCCAGCAGCCAAGATCTCGGGACAGAAGCTTTCTTT. It yields the protein CASSQDLGTEAFF.

The genes are TRBV9 and TRBJ1-2; the match to TRBD1 covers 7 bases. Germline loops: CDR1 SGDLS, CDR2 YYNGEE. This CDR3 has 15 residues. V trimming: 0 bases; J trimming: 3 bases; junction bases outside the gene matches: 5. The CDR3 loop is CASSVGQGEDYGYTF. CDR3 DNA: TGTGCCAGCAGCGTAGGACAGGGTGAAGACTATGGCTACACCTTC.

V usage is TRBV5-6 and J usage is TRBJ2-6; 7 positions agree with TRBD2. Germline CDR1 and CDR2: SGHDT and YYEEEE. The CDR3 spans 19 residues. After removal of 0 bases from V and 0 bases from J, the junction contained 9 bases not matched to a gene. In nucleotides, the CDR3 is TGTGCCAGCAGCTTGGCCAAAGTGGGGGGGAGCTCTGGGGCCAACGTCCTGACTTTC. This translates into CASSLAKVGGSSGANVLTF.

The chain joins TRBV4-3 to TRBJ2-6; D is ambiguous. The CDR3 consists of 18 residues. With 1 base removed from V and 0 bases from J, the gap between germline ends came to 13 bases. Germline CDR1 is LGHNA and CDR2 is YSLEER. In DNA, the CDR3 is TGCGCCAGCAGCCAAGGGGTAGCTTGGGTCTCTGGGGCCAACGTCCTGACTTTC. As protein: CASSQGVAWVSGANVLTF.

The rearrangement links TRBV2 to TRBJ2-5; 8 bases map to TRBD1. Germline V gene data show CDR1 as SNHLY and CDR2 as FYNNEI. This CDR3 has 13 residues. Germline trimming cut 4 bases from V and 3 bases from J; bases unmatched to any gene: 1. CDR3 bases: TGTGCCAGCAGTGGGGGACAGGAAGAGACCCAGTACTTC. Translated: CASSGGQEETQYF.

The CDR3 nucleotides are TGCAGCGCCCCACGGACAGGGAGCACAGATACGCAGTATTTT. It specifies CSAPRTGSTDTQYF. The chain couples TRBV29-1 to TRBJ2-3; TRBD1 matches 8 bases. From germline, CDR1 is SQVTM and CDR2 ANQGSEA. The CDR3 has 14 residues. Trimming took 7 bases from V and 0 from J; bases not matched to a gene: 6.

CDR3 DNA sequence: TGCGCCAGCAGACCAAGGATAGCGGGAGGGCCAACAGATACGCAGTATTTT. As protein: CASRPRIAGGPTDTQYF. The chain links TRBV5-1 to TRBJ2-3, with 11 bases fitting TRBD2. V shed 5 bases and J 3 bases; nucleotides not matched to a gene: 11. The CDR3 loop spans 17 amino acids. From germline, CDR1 is SGHRS and CDR2 YFSETQ.

The chain recombines TRBV14 with TRBJ2-5, with TRBD2 identical over 9 bases. Per germline, CDR1 SGHDN and CDR2 FVKESK. After removal of 4 bases from V and 5 bases from J, the junction contained 17 bases not matched to a gene. This CDR3 comprises 18 residues. CDR3 amino acids: CASSLVVLAGDDGETQYF. In DNA form, the CDR3 reads TGTGCCAGCAGCCTCGTCGTATTAGCGGGAGACGATGGGGAGACCCAGTACTTC.

V usage is TRBV5-1 and J usage is TRBJ2-5, with 7 bases lining up with TRBD1. CDR3 length: 15 amino acids. Germline values: CDR1 SGHRS, CDR2 YFSETQ. After removal of 4 bases from V and 5 bases from J, the junction contained 11 bases not matched to a gene. CDR3 bases: TGCGCCAGCAGCCAAGGGACAGCTGGTCGGGAGACCCAGTACTTC. Translating gives CASSQGTAGRETQYF.

The gene calls are TRBV4-1 and TRBJ2-2, with a weak D call TRBD2 (5 bases). Germline V lookup: CDR1 MGHRA, CDR2 YSYEKL. Trimming took 2 bases from V and 4 from J, leaving 11 bases between them. This CDR3 contains 15 residues. DNA of the CDR3: TGCGCCAGCAGCCAACTAATAGGAGGCACCGGGGAGCTGTTTTTT. Encoded protein: CASSQLIGGTGELFF.

The chain couples TRBV7-5 to TRBJ2-7; the D segment call TRBD1 is taken from the table without a DNA check. TRBV7-5 is classified as a pseudogene. The CDR3 has 13 amino acids. In DNA, the CDR3 is TGTGCCAGAAGCTTAAATGCCCAGAAGGAGCAGTACTTC. It encodes CARSLNAQKEQYF.

The rearrangement links TRBV29-1 to TRBJ2-2, with TRBD2 identical over 8 bases. CDR1 and CDR2 from the germline V gene are SQVTM and ANQGSEA. This CDR3 contains 15 residues. Losses at the gene ends were 4 bases for V and 0 bases for J; bases not matched to a gene: 4. CDR3 in amino acids: CSVVEGLANTGELFF. The CDR3 region has the DNA TGCAGCGTTGTTGAGGGACTAGCGAACACCGGGGAGCTGTTTTTT.

The V and J genes are TRBV7-2 and TRBJ2-7; 7 bases fit TRBD1. CDR1 is SGHTA, CDR2 FQGNSA, per germline. The trim removed 5 bases at V and 6 bases at J, leaving 4 bases unmatched. The CDR3 totals 12 residues. CDR3 sequence: CASSLRTGEQYF. CDR3 nucleotide sequence: TGTGCCAGCAGCCTACGGACAGGCGAGCAGTACTTC.

This clone was counted once. V gene TRBV5-8 combines with J gene TRBJ1-2; tentatively, D is TRBD1 (5 bases). The germline V gene encodes CDR1 SGHTS and CDR2 YDEGEE. V shed 3 bases and J shed 5 bases, with 8 bases lying between them. The CDR3 loop spans 12 amino acids. The CDR3 protein is CASSSTGYGYTF. CDR3 DNA sequence: TGTGCCAGCAGCTCCACAGGATATGGCTACACCTTC.

This chain links TRBV18 with TRBJ2-1, with 16 bases aligning to TRBD2. The ends lost 5 bases at V and 8 bases at J; junction bases unmatched: 15. The CDR3 covers 19 residues. The V gene's germline CDR1 is KGHSH and CDR2 LQKENI. Written as DNA, the CDR3 is TGTGCCAGCTCAACGGGACTAGCGGGAGGGCCTAGAAGTCTAGATGAGCAGTTCTTC. Translated: CASSTGLAGGPRSLDEQFF.

The chain links TRBV5-4 to TRBJ2-3; D possibly corresponds to TRBD2 (6 bases). Per germline, CDR1 SGHNT and CDR2 YYREEE (reference sequence). Trimming stripped 4 bases from V and 4 bases from J, with 19 bases between. The CDR3 sequence is 16 residues long. CDR3 coding DNA: TGTGCCAGCAGCGAGGGACTCCGTTCCGCCGCAGATACGCAGTATTTT. Protein: CASSEGLRSAADTQYF.

The chain uses TRBV27 and TRBJ2-2; 9 positions agree with TRBD1. The CDR3 covers 14 residues. J lost 8 bases, V lost 6 bases, and 7 bases had no gene match. The V gene's germline CDR1 is MNHEY and CDR2 SMNVEV (reference sequence). The CDR3 DNA is TGTGCCAGCAGCTACTCACAGGGGGCAGGGGAGCTGTTTTTT. Translated, it gives CASSYSQGAGELFF.